These 14 T cell receptor beta chains came from one sample sequenced in a study of blood T cell repertoires in COVID-19. Generated by immunoSEQ multiplex PCR, the TCRdb table keeps only in-frame clones and is missing some. Altogether 250,000 or so clones are present, just under 90% being singletons, with the ten largest covering roughly 4%. Material for sequencing was PBMCs or T cells enriched from blood (not recorded which). All receptors come from a woman under 40 with acute COVID-19.

This chain connects TRBV28 to TRBJ2-7; D perhaps matches TRBD1 (6 bases). The V gene lost 6 bases and the J gene lost 6 bases, with 15 bases spanning the gap. CDR1 MDHEN and CDR2 SYDVKM come from the germline V gene. The CDR3 is made up of 13 amino acids. CDR3 nucleotide sequence: TGTGCCAGCAGCCTGACAGGCCATCGCGAGCAGTACTTC. As protein: CASSLTGHREQYF.

The chain employs TRBV10-3 and TRBJ2-7; TRBD1 matches 10 bases. This CDR3 is 15 amino acids long. Germline V gives CDR1 ENHRY, CDR2 SYGVKD. The V segment lost 10 bases and the J segment 5 bases; nucleotides outside the gene matches: 14. The DNA for the CDR3 is TGTGCCACCTCTCGGGCGGGGGACAGGGGCGACGAGCAGTACTTC. This codes for CATSRAGDRGDEQYF.

J is TRBJ2-7 and V is TRBV5-4; TRBD1 agrees at 10 bases. The J segment lost 5 bases and the V segment lost 7 bases, leaving 12 bases of the junction unmatched. The CDR3 consists of 15 residues. Germline loops: CDR1 SGHNT, CDR2 YYREEE (reference sequence). This chain's CDR3 is CASRTGGQGDHEQYF. The CDR3 coding sequence is TGTGCCAGCCGAACGGGTGGACAGGGGGATCACGAGCAGTACTTC.

This chain connects TRBV6-5 to TRBJ2-3; D is uncertain. The V and J ends lost 6 bases and 0 bases respectively, with 4 bases between them. Germline values: CDR1 MNHEY, CDR2 SVGAGI. This CDR3 has 12 amino acids. The CDR3 sequence: CASRASTDTQYF. The CDR3 bases are TGTGCCAGCAGGGCTAGCACAGATACGCAGTATTTT.

The V and J genes are TRBV7-2 and TRBJ1-2; 7 positions agree with TRBD1. The germline V gene has CDR1 SGHTA and CDR2 FQGNSA. The ends lost 2 bases at V and 6 bases at J; junction bases unmatched: 3. The CDR3 contains 13 residues. CDR3 DNA: TGTGCCAGCAGCTTAAGACAGGGAGATGGCTACACCTTC. Protein product: CASSLRQGDGYTF.

The chain has TRBV9 and TRBJ2-3; the D gene is possibly TRBD2 (5 bases). This CDR3 spans 15 amino acids. V lost 2 bases, J lost 2 bases, and 12 bases lay in between. Germline assignment: CDR1 SGDLS and CDR2 YYNGEE. CDR3: CASSVSERYTDTQYF. The CDR3 nucleotides are TGTGCCAGCAGCGTCTCGGAGCGGTACACAGATACGCAGTATTTT. Combining the CDR3 with reference TRBV9 and TRBJ2-3 gives the whole variable domain DSGVTQTPKHLITATGQRVTLRCSPRSGDLSVYWYQQSLDQGLQFLIQYYNGEERAKGNILERFSAQQFPDLHSELNLSSLELGDSALYFCASSVSERYTDTQYFGPGTRLTVL.

The V and J genes are TRBV11-3 and TRBJ2-2; the match to TRBD1 covers 7 bases. This CDR3 region has 16 residues. The V segment lost 1 base and the J segment 0 bases; nucleotides outside the gene matches: 2. Germline V lookup: CDR1 SGHNT, CDR2 YENEEA. CDR3 region: CASSLAGTANTGELFF. Here the CDR3 DNA reads TGTGCCAGCAGCTTAGCTGGGACAGCGAACACCGGGGAGCTGTTTTTT.

The chain employs TRBV7-2 and TRBJ2-1; 8 nucleotides line up with TRBD1. CDR1 is SGHTA, CDR2 FQGNSA, per germline. V lost 3 bases and J lost 0; bases outside the gene matches: 7. CDR3 length: 17 residues. The CDR3 sequence is CASSLVAGGDSYNEQFF. The CDR3 region has the DNA TGTGCCAGCAGCTTGGTCGCAGGGGGCGACTCCTACAATGAGCAGTTCTTC. The whole variable domain, remainder taken from reference TRBV7-2 and TRBJ2-1, is GAGVSQSPSNKVTEKGKDVELRCDPISGHTALYWYRQSLGQGLEFLIYFQGNSAPDKSGLPSDRFSAERTGGSVSTLTIQRTQQEDSAVYLCASSLVAGGDSYNEQFFGPGTRLTVL.

The chain employs TRBV6-2 or TRBV6-3 and TRBJ2-7; 7 bases line up with TRBD2. V lost 5 bases and J lost 5; bases outside the gene matches: 3. Germline V gene sequence: CDR1 MNHEY, CDR2 SVGEGT. This CDR3 has 12 residues. The CDR3 spells CASSVGGDEQYF. For the CDR3, the DNA is TGTGCCAGCAGTGTTGGGGGGGACGAGCAGTACTTC.

The chain links TRBV7-3 to TRBJ2-3, with 12 bases lining up with TRBD2. Germline V lookup: CDR1 SGHTA, CDR2 FQGTGA. V was clipped by 1 base and J by 3 bases; unmatched bases: 2. The CDR3 loop spans 16 amino acids. The CDR3 DNA sequence: TGTGCCAGCAGCTTAAGCGGACTAGCGGGAACAGATACGCAGTATTTT. Its translation is CASSLSGLAGTDTQYF.

The CDR3 DNA sequence: TGTGCCAGCAGCCAAGGTCTCGGGGAGGTGGCCTACGAGCAGTACTTC. Residues: CASSQGLGEVAYEQYF. The genes are TRBV14 and TRBJ2-7; D possibly corresponds to TRBD2 (6 bases). The CDR3 has 16 amino acids. The germline CDR1 and CDR2 sequences are SGHDN and FVKESK. The V and J ends lost 1 base and 2 bases respectively, with 15 bases between them.

V is TRBV29-1 and J is TRBJ2-1; D might be TRBD1 (6 bases). V was clipped by 6 bases and J by 4 bases, with 16 bases between them. This CDR3 comprises 14 residues. Germline CDR1 SQVTM, CDR2 ANQGSEA. The CDR3 reads CSVAPSQGYNEQFF. CDR3 in DNA: TGCAGCGTCGCACCCTCCCAGGGGTACAATGAGCAGTTCTTC.

This clone was counted a single time. The CDR3 region is CASSPRTGPGNTIYF. The CDR3 DNA reads as TGTGCCAGCAGTCCTCGGACAGGGCCCGGAAACACCATATATTTT. This sequence joins TRBV28 and TRBJ1-3; 8 bases map to TRBD1. CDR3 length equals 15 residues. After removal of 5 bases from V and 4 bases from J, the junction contained 7 bases not matched to a gene. Germline V lookup: CDR1 MDHEN, CDR2 SYDVKM.

The rearrangement links TRBV6-2 or TRBV6-3 to TRBJ2-7, with a weak D call TRBD2 (5 bases). The CDR3 extends over 15 amino acids. Trimming shortened V by 4 bases and J by 1 base, and 14 bases separated the two germline ends. Per germline, CDR1 MNHEY and CDR2 SVGEGT. CDR3 residues: CASSWASHSSYEQYF. In DNA, the CDR3 is TGTGCCAGCAGTTGGGCTAGCCATTCTTCCTACGAGCAGTACTTC.